The subject of this entry is one TCR beta chain. The antigen is undetermined. Assay: immunoSEQ multiplex PCR; the TCRdb copy retains only in-frame clones and omits some. The sample lists roughly 500,000 clones; nearly 90% were seen once. Treatment: roughly 18 received Ad26.COV2.S at low or high dose, single or two shots; about 5 received placebo; per-sample allocation not given. Sampling was performed 63 days after the first vaccine or placebo injection. The data are from a study of Ad26.COV2.S vaccination and SARS-CoV-2 variants. Study information: A participant enrolled in the COV1001 Ad26.COV2.S trial arm provided the sample. Participants got Ad26.COV2.S intramuscularly, once or twice 56 days apart.

Broader study findings: Comparable non-spike TCR breadth was observed in vaccine and placebo recipients.

Trimming removed 7 bases at V and 4 bases at J, with 13 bases between. CDR1 and CDR2 from the germline V gene are SQVTM and ANQGSEA. The CDR3 is 12 amino acids. The source material was peripheral blood, sampled in a trial of Ad26.COV2.S vaccine versus placebo. This chain joins TRBV29-1 and TRBJ1-1; perhaps TRBD1 as D (5 bases). The sequence was collected from a person aged 18-65 years who received the Ad26.COV2.S COVID-19 vaccine or a placebo. CDR3 protein: CSASGGATEAFF. The CDR3 DNA reads as TGCAGCGCGAGCGGAGGGGCCACTGAAGCTTTCTTT.